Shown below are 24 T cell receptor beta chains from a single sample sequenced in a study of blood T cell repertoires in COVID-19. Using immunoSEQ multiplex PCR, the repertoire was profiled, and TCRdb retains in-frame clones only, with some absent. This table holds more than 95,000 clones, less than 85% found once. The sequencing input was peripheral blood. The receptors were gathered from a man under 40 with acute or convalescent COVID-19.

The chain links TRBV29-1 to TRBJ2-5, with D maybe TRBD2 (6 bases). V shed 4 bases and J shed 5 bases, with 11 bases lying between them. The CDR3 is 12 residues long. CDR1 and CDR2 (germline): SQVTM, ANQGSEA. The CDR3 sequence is CSVGGVEETQYF. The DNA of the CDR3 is TGCAGCGTTGGGGGGGTAGAGGAGACCCAGTACTTC.

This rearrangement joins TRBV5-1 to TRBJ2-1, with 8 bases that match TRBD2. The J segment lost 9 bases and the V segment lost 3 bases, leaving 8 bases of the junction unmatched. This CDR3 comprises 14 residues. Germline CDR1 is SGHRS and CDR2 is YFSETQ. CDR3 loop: CASSYKPSGFEQFF. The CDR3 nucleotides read TGCGCCAGCAGCTACAAGCCTAGCGGGTTTGAGCAGTTCTTC.

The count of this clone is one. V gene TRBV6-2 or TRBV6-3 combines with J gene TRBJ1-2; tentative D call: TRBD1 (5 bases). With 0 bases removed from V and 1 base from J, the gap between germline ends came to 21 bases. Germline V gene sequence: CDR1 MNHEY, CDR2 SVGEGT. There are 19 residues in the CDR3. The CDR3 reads CASSYSPGLRLRGNYGYTF. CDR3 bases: TGTGCCAGCAGTTACTCCCCGGGACTGAGGCTGAGGGGTAACTATGGCTACACCTTC.

CDR3 DNA: TGTGCCAGTGCGGTGGCGGGAGATTACGATACGCAGTATTTT. Translation gives CASAVAGDYDTQYF. This chain connects TRBV6-6 to TRBJ2-3, with 7 bases matching TRBD2. The CDR3 extends over 14 amino acids. The germline CDR1 and CDR2 sequences are MNHNY and SVGAGI (reference sequence). Germline trimming cut 9 bases from V and 6 bases from J; bases unmatched to any gene: 12.

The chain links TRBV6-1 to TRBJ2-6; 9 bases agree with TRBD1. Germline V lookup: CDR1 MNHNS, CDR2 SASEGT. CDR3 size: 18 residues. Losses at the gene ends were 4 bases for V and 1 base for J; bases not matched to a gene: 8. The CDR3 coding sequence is TGTGCCAGCAGTGGGGGTCCCGGGACAGGGTCTGGGGCCAACGTCCTGACTTTC. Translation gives CASSGGPGTGSGANVLTF.

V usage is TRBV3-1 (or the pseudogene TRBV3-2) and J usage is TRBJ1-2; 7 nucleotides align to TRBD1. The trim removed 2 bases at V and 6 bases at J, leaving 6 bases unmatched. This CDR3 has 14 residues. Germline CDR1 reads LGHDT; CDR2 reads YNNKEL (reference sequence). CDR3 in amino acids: CASSQPGQEDGYTF. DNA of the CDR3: TGTGCCAGCAGCCAACCAGGACAGGAGGATGGCTACACCTTC.

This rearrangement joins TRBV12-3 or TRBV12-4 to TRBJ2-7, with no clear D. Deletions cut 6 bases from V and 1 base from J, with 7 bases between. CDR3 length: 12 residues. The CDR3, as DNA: TGTGCCAGCAGCCCCGAGTCCTACGAGCAGTACTTC. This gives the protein CASSPESYEQYF.

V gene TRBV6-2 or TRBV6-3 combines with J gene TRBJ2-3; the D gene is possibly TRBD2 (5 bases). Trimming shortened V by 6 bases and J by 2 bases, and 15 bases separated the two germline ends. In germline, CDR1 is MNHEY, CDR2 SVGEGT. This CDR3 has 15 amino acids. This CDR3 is CASSPSGLLTDTQYF. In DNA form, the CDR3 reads TGTGCCAGCAGCCCCTCCGGACTGCTCACAGATACGCAGTATTTT.

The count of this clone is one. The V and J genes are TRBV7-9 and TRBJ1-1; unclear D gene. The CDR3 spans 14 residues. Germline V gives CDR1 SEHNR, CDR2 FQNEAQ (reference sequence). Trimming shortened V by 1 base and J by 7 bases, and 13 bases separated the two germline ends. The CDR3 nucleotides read TGTGCCAGCAGCTTAGAGGTCAGCGCCCTTGAAGCTTTCTTT. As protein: CASSLEVSALEAFF.

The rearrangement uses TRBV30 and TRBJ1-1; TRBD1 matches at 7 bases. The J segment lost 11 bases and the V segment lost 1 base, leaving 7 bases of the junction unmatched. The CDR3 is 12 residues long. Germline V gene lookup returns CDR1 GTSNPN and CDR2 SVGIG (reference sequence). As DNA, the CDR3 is TGTGCCTGGAGTGACAGGGGTTGGGGTGCTTTCTTT. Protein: CAWSDRGWGAFF.

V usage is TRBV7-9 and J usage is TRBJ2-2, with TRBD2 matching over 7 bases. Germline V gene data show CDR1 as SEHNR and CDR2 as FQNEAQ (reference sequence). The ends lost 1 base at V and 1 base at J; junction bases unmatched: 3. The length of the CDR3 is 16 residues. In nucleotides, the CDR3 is TGTGCCAGCAGCTTAGGCCTAGCGGTGAACACCGGGGAGCTGTTTTTT. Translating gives CASSLGLAVNTGELFF.

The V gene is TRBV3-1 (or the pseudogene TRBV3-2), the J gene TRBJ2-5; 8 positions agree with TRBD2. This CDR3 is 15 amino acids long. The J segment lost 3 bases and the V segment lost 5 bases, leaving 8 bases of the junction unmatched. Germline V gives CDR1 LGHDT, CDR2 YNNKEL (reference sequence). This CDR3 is CASSTPGLGKETQYF. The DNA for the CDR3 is TGTGCCAGCAGCACTCCGGGACTAGGAAAAGAGACCCAGTACTTC.

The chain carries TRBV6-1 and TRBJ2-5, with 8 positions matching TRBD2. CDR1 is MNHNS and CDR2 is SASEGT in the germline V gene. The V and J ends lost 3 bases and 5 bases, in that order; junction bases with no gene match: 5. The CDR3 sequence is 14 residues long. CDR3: CASSEAGGIETQYF. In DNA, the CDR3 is TGTGCCAGCAGTGAGGCGGGGGGAATTGAGACCCAGTACTTC.

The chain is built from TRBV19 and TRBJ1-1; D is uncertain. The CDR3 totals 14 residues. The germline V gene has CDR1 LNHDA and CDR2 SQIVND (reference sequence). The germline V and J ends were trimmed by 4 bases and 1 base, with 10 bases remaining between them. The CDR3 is CASSNREPNTEAFF. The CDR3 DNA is TGTGCCAGTAGTAACCGAGAACCGAACACTGAAGCTTTCTTT. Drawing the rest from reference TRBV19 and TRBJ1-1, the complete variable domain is DGGITQSPKYLFRKEGQNVTLSCEQNLNHDAMYWYRQDPGQGLRLIYYSQIVNDFQKGDIAEGYSVSREKKESFPLTVTSAQKNPTAFYLCASSNREPNTEAFFGQGTRLTVV.

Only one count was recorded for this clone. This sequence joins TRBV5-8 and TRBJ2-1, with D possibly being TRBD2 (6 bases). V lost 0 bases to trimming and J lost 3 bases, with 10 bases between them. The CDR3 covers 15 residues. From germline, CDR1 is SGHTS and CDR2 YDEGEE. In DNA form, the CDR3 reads TGTGCCAGCAGCTTGGGAGGGGACTTCTACAATGAGCAGTTCTTC. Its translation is CASSLGGDFYNEQFF.

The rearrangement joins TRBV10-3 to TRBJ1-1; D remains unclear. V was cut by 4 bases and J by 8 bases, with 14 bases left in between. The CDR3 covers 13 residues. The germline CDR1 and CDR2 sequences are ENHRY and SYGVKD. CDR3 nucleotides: TGTGCCATCAGTGGCTACGTGGGAGCCGAAGCTTTCTTT. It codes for CAISGYVGAEAFF.

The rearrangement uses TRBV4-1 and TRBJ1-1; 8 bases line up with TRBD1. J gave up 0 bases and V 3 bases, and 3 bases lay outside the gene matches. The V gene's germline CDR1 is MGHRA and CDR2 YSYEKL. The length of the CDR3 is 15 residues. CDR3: CASSHGQGLNTEAFF. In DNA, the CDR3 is TGCGCCAGCAGCCACGGACAGGGATTGAACACTGAAGCTTTCTTT.

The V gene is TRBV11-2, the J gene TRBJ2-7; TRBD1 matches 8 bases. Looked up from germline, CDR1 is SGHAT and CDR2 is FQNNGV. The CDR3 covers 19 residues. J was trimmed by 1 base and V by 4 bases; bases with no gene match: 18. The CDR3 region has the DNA TGTGCCAGCAGCTCTGAGGACAGGGAGGAGACTACGGCTTCCTACGAGCAGTACGTC. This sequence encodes CASSSEDREETTASYEQYV.

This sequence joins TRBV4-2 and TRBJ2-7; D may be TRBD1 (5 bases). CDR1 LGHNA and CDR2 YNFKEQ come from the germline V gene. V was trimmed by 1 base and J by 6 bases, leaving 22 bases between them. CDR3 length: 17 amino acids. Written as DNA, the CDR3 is TGTGCCAGCAGCCAAGCGTCGCTTATAATGCAGGGCGGCGAGCAGTACTTC. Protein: CASSQASLIMQGGEQYF.

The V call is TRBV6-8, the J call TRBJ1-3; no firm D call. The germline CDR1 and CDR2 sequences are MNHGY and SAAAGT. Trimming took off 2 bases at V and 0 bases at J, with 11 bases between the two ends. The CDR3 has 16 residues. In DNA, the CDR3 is TGTGCCAGCAGTTACGCATCCGGGTCCTCTGGAAACACCATATATTTT. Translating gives CASSYASGSSGNTIYF.

CDR3 in DNA: TGTGCCATCAGTGAGGGTTTGCGGGGGGACCTATGCATTCAGTACTTC. This gives the protein CAISEGLRGDLCIQYF. This chain joins TRBV10-3 and TRBJ2-4; 8 bases align to TRBD2. The germline CDR1 and CDR2 sequences are ENHRY and SYGVKD. The CDR3 extends over 16 amino acids. The J segment lost 9 bases and the V segment lost 2 bases, leaving 12 bases of the junction unmatched.

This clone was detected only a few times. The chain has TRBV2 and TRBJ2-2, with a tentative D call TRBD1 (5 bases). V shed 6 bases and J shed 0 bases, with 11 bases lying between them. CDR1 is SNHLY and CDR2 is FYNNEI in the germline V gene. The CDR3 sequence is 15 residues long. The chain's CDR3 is CASRETVANTGELFF. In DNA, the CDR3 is TGTGCCAGCAGGGAGACAGTCGCGAACACCGGGGAGCTGTTTTTT.

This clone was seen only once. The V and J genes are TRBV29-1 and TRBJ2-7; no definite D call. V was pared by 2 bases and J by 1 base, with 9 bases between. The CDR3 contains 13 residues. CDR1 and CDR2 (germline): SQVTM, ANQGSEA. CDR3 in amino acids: CSVEPPDSYEQYF. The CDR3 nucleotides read TGCAGCGTTGAACCACCAGATTCCTACGAGCAGTACTTC.

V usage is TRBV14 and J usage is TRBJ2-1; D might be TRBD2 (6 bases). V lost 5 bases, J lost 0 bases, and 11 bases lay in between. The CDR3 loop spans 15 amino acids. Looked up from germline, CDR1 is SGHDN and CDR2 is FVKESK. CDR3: CASSALGGSYNEQFF. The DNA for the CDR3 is TGTGCCAGCAGCGCCCTCGGGGGCTCCTACAATGAGCAGTTCTTC.